This TCR beta chain was sequenced for a study of shared clonotypes between healthy human individuals. J was trimmed by 3 bases and V by 1 base; bases with no gene match: 6. Looked up from germline, CDR1 is MNHEY and CDR2 is SMNVEV (reference sequence). CDR3 size: 16 residues. Unsorted samples, those not sorted, used roughly 99 million PBMCs for genomic DNA. Ten immunoSEQ deep assay plates were used to sequence the DNA of unsorted PBMCs. Sequencing was performed with immunoSEQ multiplex PCR; in TCRdb, only in-frame clones are kept and a portion is missing. This table holds hundreds of thousands of clones, just over 75% found once.

This TCR came from a woman aged 40 to 55 in good health. Some clones in this sample may be carry-over from other donors' samples. Material for sequencing was PBMCs. The chain uses TRBV27 and TRBJ2-7; TRBD1 aligns across 10 bases. DNA of the CDR3: TGTGCCAGCAGTTTATGGTCTGGGACAGGGGTCTACGAGCAGTACTTC. The encoded protein is CASSLWSGTGVYEQYF.